This T cell receptor beta chain was captured in a study of CD8+ T cells in alopecia areata. Study at large: Recipient mice, approximately 6-11-week-old female C3H/HeJ animals, received skin from approximately 6-12-month-old C3H/HeJ graft donors with spontaneous alopecia. Study-wide results and caveats: Unlike in mice, where it was clearer, TCR sharing across patients was less clear, possibly HLA-related. Scalp repertoires also include resident alphabeta T cells from normal skin.

In each case, RNA was isolated and then reverse transcribed into cDNA as the sequencing template. Clones were sequenced by immunoSEQ multiplex PCR, and TCRdb holds only the in-frame ones, with some missing. Captured here are around 290,000 clones, none seen once; the top ten comprise less than 1.5%. Separation of pooled cutaneous lymph node cells was by sorting with CD4, CD8alpha, NKG2D, NKG2ACE and other markers. The CDR3 has 15 residues. Germline V lookup: CDR1 SGHSN, CDR2 HYEKVE. The trim removed 2 bases at V and 0 bases at J, leaving 5 bases unmatched. Concerning this clone itself: Its antigen is unknown. Genes here carry mouse names. The read gets to within 4 residues of the CDR3 end, and the germline J gene fills in the rest. Additional DNA sequences in this sample encode the identical CDR3.

This TCR was recovered from a C3H/HeJ mouse with alopecia areata. The strain's MHC: H2-k. The chain joins TRBV12-1 to TRBJ1-2, with TRBD1 matching over 7 bases. The sample consisted of CD4+ T cells sorted from a lymph node. This chain's CDR3 is CASSPRQGANSDYTF. CDR3 DNA (partial): TGTGCCAGCTCTCCTCGCCAGGGGGCAAACTCC.